This T cell receptor (beta chain) appears in the sequencing data of a study of shared clonotypes between healthy human individuals (TCRdb year 2020). Describing the broader study: A couple of women and three men aged 18 to 49 years were included in the cohort. Per donor, leukapheresis produced somewhere between about 0.8 and 9 billion PBMCs. To estimate repertoire size and how much clonotype sharing occurs between individuals, the study deeply sequenced the blood TCR repertoires of several healthy adults. To increase sequencing depth and limit assay-specific biases, different laboratories used diverse techniques to prepare libraries and sequence TCR repertoires.

General conclusions and limits of the study: Pairwise subsampling led to the expectation that sequencing depth would affect the degree of clonotype sharing among donors. Because the study included only a small number of donors, the genetic and exposure-history diversity represented was limited. Only blood was sampled, and tissue TCR repertoires likely differ from those in blood.

The donors were healthy, HIV-negative adults who had no recently reported acute infections or vaccinations. Every donor was a Caucasian adult residing in Nashville, Tennessee, USA. In the unsorted samples, 90 million or so PBMCs were counted, and genomic DNA was extracted using the QIAamp DNA Blood Mini kit. After blood collection by leukapheresis, PBMCs were isolated using Ficoll-Histopaque density gradient centrifugation and then cryopreserved in the vapor phase of liquid nitrogen. Using the deep immunoSEQ assay, TCR CDR3 regions were amplified from genomic DNA by multiplex PCR. For each cell subset, the extracted genomic DNA was distributed evenly across all wells of several immunoSEQ 96-well plates, and each plate served as one replicate. For unsorted PBMC, each replicate PCR was loaded with approximately 330 ng genomic DNA, equivalent to 25,000 to 35,000 T cell genomes. Ten immunoSEQ deep assay plates were used to sequence the unsorted PBMC genomic DNA. Purified libraries were measured with a Qubit 3.0 fluorometer, size-checked on a Bioanalyzer 2100, and measured again with the KAPA Library Quantification kit. Every immunoSEQ 96-well plate was sequenced on a dedicated single-read 150-cycle Illumina NextSeq 550 flow cell. The authors' pipeline ran thus. Because only junctional sequences without quality scores were contained in the immunoSEQ output, filtering matching that applied to full-length reads could not be performed. To assign V/J genes and CDR3, sequences were annotated against IMGT germline references using PyIR, a Python wrapper for IgBLAST v1.9. Reads were removed for weak V/J assignments (E-value above 1e-6), missing CDR3, stop codons, out-of-frame junctions, or ambiguous translated residues. V3J clonotypes were defined as sequences sharing an identical inferred V gene, J gene, and CDR3 amino acid sequence. To compute the percentage overlap between repertoires, the number of shared unique clonotypes was divided by the size of the smaller repertoire. RTK rarefaction, the Chao1 estimator, and Recon v2.1 estimates of unobserved clonotypes were used to assess repertoire richness. TCRdb holds this immuneACCESS table with in-frame rearrangements only. Some clones are missing; in checked studies, unresolved V genes explain under half, and the rest has no known cause. That table is the source of V, J and clone size, and D and trimming were worked out from the DNA. The sample contains 550,000 to 600,000 clones, around 77% of them found a single time. The ten top clones hold approximately 12% of the sample.

The table lists this clone with a few counts. No antigen is known for it. Base qualities are not provided; no much larger clone lies one nucleotide away. The same CDR3 also results from other DNA sequences found in this sample. The receptor's source is a middle-aged woman in good health. Some clones in this sample may be carry-over from other donors' samples. The sequenced material came from PBMCs.

The CDR3 in this case is CASSFGTGNTEAFF. At the DNA level, the sequence is TGTGCCAGCAGCTTTGGTACGGGGAACACTGAAGCTTTCTTT. The chain was built from TRBV7-9 and TRBJ1-1; the D gene cannot be resolved reliably. The CDR3 runs 14 residues from the cysteine to the phenylalanine. This entry keeps only the CDR3 DNA: 42 bases, framed from base 1. V drops 3 bases and J drops 1 base, leaving 9 bases in between. CDR1 and CDR2 (SEHNR, FQNEAQ) derive from the germline V gene (reference sequence). The full variable domain, with segments outside the CDR3 supplied by the reference TRBV7-9 and TRBJ1-1 proteins, appears as DTGVSQNPRHKITKRGQNVTFRCDPISEHNRLYWYRQTLGQGPEFLTYFQNEAQLEKSRLLSDRFSAERPKGSFSTLEIQRTEQGDSAMYLCASSFGTGNTEAFFGQGTRLTVV.